These 25 T cell receptor beta chains were sequenced from one sample in a study of shared T cell receptors in the human thymus. TCRdb keeps only in-frame clones here, not all; method: immunoSEQ multiplex PCR. In the table there are about 710,000 clones, around 87% of which are singletons. These data also featured in a second study, about human thymus T cells.

The material sequenced was thymocytes. These receptors originate from a boy in the first two years of life with a congenital heart defect.

The chain has TRBV6-1 and TRBJ2-5; no clear D gene. The V end lost 4 bases, the J end lost 5 bases, and 14 bases lay between the germline ends. Looked up from germline, CDR1 is MNHNS and CDR2 is SASEGT. This CDR3 has 14 amino acids. CDR3 amino acids: CASSARSGRETQYF. As DNA, the CDR3 is TGTGCCAGCAGTGCTCGGTCGGGTCGGGAGACCCAGTACTTC.

This chain links TRBV15 with TRBJ2-7, with TRBD1 identical over 8 bases. There are 16 residues in the CDR3. CDR1 and CDR2 from the germline V gene are LNHNV and YYDKDF (reference sequence). Unmatched junction bases numbered 11, after V lost 3 bases and J lost 4 bases. The chain's CDR3 is CATSSVPDRVWYEQYF. Here the CDR3 DNA reads TGTGCCACCAGCAGTGTTCCGGACAGGGTGTGGTACGAGCAGTACTTC.

The chain couples TRBV27 to TRBJ2-7, with TRBD2 matching over 9 bases. This CDR3 is built from 16 residues. V was clipped by 4 bases and J by 3 bases; unmatched bases: 10. The germline gives CDR1 MNHEY, CDR2 SMNVEV (reference sequence). The chain's CDR3 is CASSSCLAGLCYEQYF. CDR3 coding DNA: TGTGCCAGCAGTTCCTGCCTAGCGGGGCTATGCTACGAGCAGTACTTC.

This chain uses TRBV5-1 with TRBJ2-1, with D maybe TRBD2 (6 bases). In germline, CDR1 is SGHRS, CDR2 YFSETQ. This CDR3 has 15 residues. The V end lost 3 bases, the J end lost 7 bases, and 17 bases lay between the germline ends. The CDR3 region is CASSSDQRVGNEQFF. DNA of the CDR3: TGCGCCAGCAGCTCGGACCAGCGGGTGGGTAATGAGCAGTTCTTC.

The chain links TRBV7-2 to TRBJ1-2; the match to TRBD1 covers 7 bases. This CDR3 is built from 13 residues. The ends lost 10 bases at V and 2 bases at J; junction bases unmatched: 7. Germline CDR1 and CDR2: SGHTA and FQGNSA. As DNA, the CDR3 is TGTGCCACCGAGGACAGGTTGAACTATGGCTACACCTTC. It translates to CATEDRLNYGYTF.

The J gene is TRBJ1-1, the V gene TRBV9, with D possibly matching TRBD1 (5 bases). CDR3 size: 13 residues. The V end was cut by 3 bases, the J end by 1 base, with 7 bases between. Germline V lookup: CDR1 SGDLS, CDR2 YYNGEE. In DNA form, the CDR3 reads TGTGCCAGCAGCGGGACACCGAACACTGAAGCTTTCTTT. This encodes CASSGTPNTEAFF.

This chain uses TRBV27 with TRBJ2-2, with D possibly matching TRBD2 (6 bases). Germline assignment: CDR1 MNHEY and CDR2 SMNVEV (reference sequence). V gave up 0 bases and J gave up 6 bases, with 17 bases separating them. CDR3 length: 17 residues. CDR3 sequence reads: CASSLSMGDSDAGELFF. For the CDR3, the DNA is TGTGCCAGCAGTTTATCGATGGGGGACTCTGACGCCGGGGAGCTGTTTTTT.

The genes are TRBV11-2 and TRBJ2-2; 10 nucleotides match TRBD2. The CDR3 loop spans 16 amino acids. Trimming took 5 bases from V and 4 from J; bases not matched to a gene: 7. CDR1 and CDR2 from the germline V gene are SGHAT and FQNNGV. CDR3 sequence reads: CASSQREGLATGELFF. CDR3 nucleotides: TGTGCCAGCAGCCAGCGGGAGGGCCTGGCCACCGGGGAGCTGTTTTTT.

V and J are TRBV6-5 and TRBJ2-2; 8 nucleotides match TRBD2. Per germline, CDR1 MNHEY and CDR2 SVGAGI. CDR3 length: 15 amino acids. V dropped 0 bases and J dropped 13; count of bases not matched to a gene: 10. CDR3 sequence (DNA): TGTGCCAGCAGTTACTCGACCAGCGGGAGAAAGGTGCTGTTTTTT. Encoded protein: CASSYSTSGRKVLFF.

V gene TRBV7-3 combines with J gene TRBJ2-1, with 9 bases identical to TRBD2. CDR1 is SGHTA, CDR2 FQGTGA, per germline. J gave up 7 bases and V 6 bases, and 4 bases lay outside the gene matches. This CDR3 contains 13 residues. The CDR3 is CASSPLAGNEQFF. The CDR3 nucleotides are TGTGCCAGCAGTCCCCTAGCGGGGAATGAGCAGTTCTTC.

V usage is TRBV7-3 and J usage is TRBJ2-3, with D perhaps TRBD2 (5 bases). CDR1 is SGHTA and CDR2 is FQGTGA in the germline V gene. Trimming took 5 bases from V and 5 from J, leaving 14 bases between them. The CDR3 is made up of 14 amino acids. CDR3 in amino acids: CASSQSGLRDTQYF. CDR3 sequence (DNA): TGTGCCAGCAGCCAAAGCGGCCTGAGAGATACGCAGTATTTT.

V usage is TRBV30 and J usage is TRBJ2-3, with TRBD2 matching 11 bases. The CDR3 sequence is 16 residues long. The V gene's germline CDR1 is GTSNPN and CDR2 SVGIG (reference sequence). V lost 2 bases and J lost 0; bases outside the gene matches: 4. CDR3 DNA sequence: TGTGCCTGGAGTCGACTAGCGGGGTCTAGCACAGATACGCAGTATTTT. It translates to CAWSRLAGSSTDTQYF.

This chain connects TRBV27 to TRBJ1-5, with TRBD1 matching over 7 bases. This CDR3 contains 17 residues. CDR1 is MNHEY and CDR2 is SMNVEV in the germline V gene (reference sequence). The V gene end was trimmed by 5 bases and the J gene end by 2 bases; junction bases not matched to a gene: 12. CDR3 residues: CASSPYTQGSGNQPQHF. The CDR3 bases are TGTGCCAGCAGTCCCTACACACAGGGGTCGGGCAATCAGCCCCAGCATTTT.

The sample holds one count of this clone. This chain uses TRBV28 with TRBJ2-7; 11 nucleotides align to TRBD2. Germline V lookup: CDR1 MDHEN, CDR2 SYDVKM. Trimming cost V 4 bases and J 4 bases; bases outside gene matches: 21. There are 20 residues in the CDR3. CDR3 DNA sequence: TGTGCCAGCAGTTCGACCGTGTGGCAGATAACTAGCGGGAGCAGTTACGAGCAGTACTTC. Translating gives CASSSTVWQITSGSSYEQYF. Complete variable domain (other parts from reference TRBV28 and TRBJ2-7): DVKVTQSSRYLVKRTGEKVFLECVQDMDHENMFWYRQDPGLGLRLIYFSYDVKMKEKGDIPEGYSVSREKKERFSLILESASTNQTSMYLCASSSTVWQITSGSSYEQYFGPGTRLTVT.

The gene calls are TRBV5-4 and TRBJ1-1; no firm D call. This CDR3 is built from 17 residues. V was trimmed by 1 base and J by 0 bases, leaving 16 bases between them. Per the germline V gene, CDR1 is SGHNT and CDR2 is YYREEE (reference sequence). CDR3 DNA: TGTGCCAGCAGCTTGTCGTTGGAGGCGGCGTTGAACACTGAAGCTTTCTTT. This sequence encodes CASSLSLEAALNTEAFF.

The V call is TRBV4-3, the J call TRBJ2-3; 9 nucleotides align to TRBD2. This CDR3 contains 16 residues. J lost 4 bases, V lost 3 bases, and 8 bases had no gene match. From germline, CDR1 is LGHNA and CDR2 YSLEER. The CDR3 loop reads CASSHLVSGGSDTQYF. CDR3 bases: TGCGCCAGCAGCCACCTCGTGAGCGGGGGGTCAGATACGCAGTATTTT.

V and J are TRBV5-1 and TRBJ2-5, with TRBD2 matching over 8 bases. J gave up 4 bases and V 0 bases, and 5 bases lay outside the gene matches. The CDR3 consists of 15 residues. In germline, CDR1 is SGHRS, CDR2 YFSETQ. For the CDR3, the DNA is TGCGCCAGCAGCTTGGTCGGGGGGGCAGGAGAGACCCAGTACTTC. Amino acids: CASSLVGGAGETQYF.

V and J are TRBV27 and TRBJ1-4, with D maybe TRBD1 (6 bases). Germline V CDR1 and CDR2: MNHEY, SMNVEV (reference sequence). The V end was cut by 6 bases, the J end by 5 bases, with 22 bases between. The CDR3 totals 17 residues. CDR3 in amino acids: CASSLLRGPRGNEKLFF. In nucleotides, the CDR3 is TGTGCCAGCAGCCTACTCAGGGGCCCCCGTGGAAATGAAAAACTGTTTTTT.

This chain uses TRBV27 with TRBJ2-7, with D perhaps matching TRBD2 (6 bases). Trimming left V 3 bases short and J 6 bases short, with 12 bases between. The length of the CDR3 is 13 residues. Germline lookup yields CDR1 MNHEY and CDR2 SMNVEV (reference sequence). The CDR3 protein is CASSFRQGGEQYF. CDR3 DNA sequence: TGTGCCAGCAGTTTCCGGCAGGGAGGCGAGCAGTACTTC.

CDR3 sequence (DNA): TGTGCCAGCAGCTTTGGAGGGCATGAATGTTCACCCCTCCACTTT. Translation gives CASSFGGHECSPLHF. V is TRBV11-2 and J is TRBJ1-6; D is ambiguous. V was cut by 3 bases and J by 9 bases, with 15 bases left in between. Germline assignment: CDR1 SGHAT and CDR2 FQNNGV. CDR3 length equals 15 residues.

The V gene is TRBV2, the J gene TRBJ2-3; weak D call: TRBD1 (6 bases). Germline CDR1 and CDR2: SNHLY and FYNNEI. V was pared by 6 bases and J by 4 bases, with 14 bases between. There are 14 residues in the CDR3. The CDR3 protein is CASRARTGPDTQYF. CDR3 DNA sequence: TGTGCCAGCAGAGCGAGAACAGGGCCAGATACGCAGTATTTT.

The J gene is TRBJ1-1, the V gene TRBV4-1; D might be TRBD1 (5 bases). The CDR3 length is 17 residues. The V gene lost 0 bases and the J gene lost 1 base, with 15 bases spanning the gap. CDR1 MGHRA and CDR2 YSYEKL come from the germline V gene. The CDR3 loop is CASSQDYGGTTNTEAFF. The DNA for the CDR3 is TGCGCCAGCAGCCAAGATTATGGAGGGACGACGAACACTGAAGCTTTCTTT.

The chain employs TRBV11-2 and TRBJ1-1; D unclear. Trimming shortened V by 3 bases and J by 4 bases, and 21 bases separated the two germline ends. The CDR3 has 17 residues. CDR1 is SGHAT and CDR2 is FQNNGV in the germline V gene. In nucleotides, the CDR3 is TGTGCCAGCAGCTTTAATGATGCCCATGGAGGGATCACTGAAGCTTTCTTT. This codes for CASSFNDAHGGITEAFF.

For the CDR3, the DNA is TGCGCCAGCAGCCAAGATTATTGGGACAGGGCCTACGAGCAGTACTTC. It is translated as CASSQDYWDRAYEQYF. The rearrangement links TRBV4-1 to TRBJ2-7, with 9 bases identical to TRBD1. Germline CDR1 reads MGHRA; CDR2 reads YSYEKL. The CDR3 is 16 amino acids. The V gene end was trimmed by 0 bases and the J gene end by 2 bases; junction bases not matched to a gene: 5.

This rearrangement joins TRBV5-1 to TRBJ1-4; the D is unclear. Germline V gives CDR1 SGHRS, CDR2 YFSETQ. The CDR3 totals 13 residues. The V gene lost 0 bases and the J gene lost 7 bases, with 7 bases spanning the gap. The CDR3 loop reads CASSLGGPEKLFF. The CDR3 DNA follows: TGCGCCAGCAGCTTGGGCGGCCCTGAAAAACTGTTTTTT. The whole variable domain, filled in from reference TRBV5-1 and TRBJ1-4, reads KAGVTQTPRYLIKTRGQQVTLSCSPISGHRSVSWYQQTPGQGLQFLFEYFSETQRNKGNFPGRFSGRQFSNSRSEMNVSTLELGDSALYLCASSLGGPEKLFFGSGTQLSVL.